Listed here are 21 T cell receptor beta chains from one sample, sequenced in a study of blood T cell repertoires in COVID-19. Assay used: immunoSEQ multiplex PCR; TCRdb lists only in-frame clones, some missing. Of 250,000 to 300,000 clones listed, about 88% were seen once; the top ten hold approximately 10%. Sequenced: peripheral blood. These receptors originate from a woman between 25 and 40 years old with COVID-19, enrolled during active disease.

A single count supports this clone. J is TRBJ2-7 and V is TRBV10-3, with 8 bases lining up with TRBD2. After removal of 9 bases from V and 3 bases from J, the junction contained 13 bases not matched to a gene. Germline V gene data show CDR1 as ENHRY and CDR2 as SYGVKD. This CDR3 has 15 amino acids. The CDR3 nucleotides read TGTGCCATACGGGGGGGCGGGACCAGAGTCTACGAGCAGTACTTC. As protein: CAIRGGGTRVYEQYF.

This clone has more than one count but fewer than ten. This chain links TRBV21-1 with TRBJ2-7; TRBD2, the table's D call, was not compared with the DNA. TRBV21-1 is marked as a pseudogene. The CDR3 totals 16 residues. CDR3 in DNA: TGTGCCAGCAGGAAGAGGACTAGCGGGAGGAGGGGCGAGCAGTACTTC. Its translation: CASRKRTSGRRGEQYF.

The genes are TRBV3-1 (or the pseudogene TRBV3-2) and TRBJ2-3, with TRBD1 matching 9 bases. V lost 4 bases and J lost 0; bases outside the gene matches: 8. Germline assignment: CDR1 LGHDT and CDR2 YNNKEL (reference sequence). This CDR3 contains 17 residues. The chain's CDR3 is CASSLPRGTGSTDTQYF. CDR3 DNA: TGTGCCAGCAGCCTACCTCGGGGGACAGGGAGCACAGATACGCAGTATTTT.

The chain carries TRBV7-2 and TRBJ1-2, with unresolved D. This CDR3 has 13 residues. Germline CDR1 reads SGHTA; CDR2 reads FQGNSA. Trimming took off 1 base at V and 5 bases at J, with 8 bases between the two ends. CDR3 bases: TGTGCCAGCAGCTTAGGGGCAGAGTATGGCTACACCTTC. This gives the protein CASSLGAEYGYTF. Combining the CDR3 with reference TRBV7-2 and TRBJ1-2 gives the whole variable domain GAGVSQSPSNKVTEKGKDVELRCDPISGHTALYWYRQSLGQGLEFLIYFQGNSAPDKSGLPSDRFSAERTGGSVSTLTIQRTQQEDSAVYLCASSLGAEYGYTFGSGTRLTVV.

The chain is built from TRBV7-2 and TRBJ1-1, with a possible D match to TRBD1 (5 bases). CDR1 and CDR2 (germline): SGHTA, FQGNSA. V was pared by 5 bases and J by 6 bases, with 10 bases between. The CDR3 loop spans 12 amino acids. The chain's CDR3 is CASSGQNAEAFF. For the CDR3, the DNA is TGTGCCAGCAGCGGACAAAACGCTGAAGCTTTCTTT.

This clone was seen more than once but under ten times. The chain is built from TRBV14 and TRBJ2-1, with 8 nucleotides matching TRBD1. CDR1 is SGHDN and CDR2 is FVKESK in the germline V gene. Germline trimming cut 1 base from V and 12 bases from J; bases unmatched to any gene: 5. The CDR3 contains 13 residues. DNA of the CDR3: TGTGCCAGCAGCCAAGGGACAGGGTTGTGGCAGTTCTTC. Amino acid sequence: CASSQGTGLWQFF.

The chain has TRBV9 and TRBJ2-4; D is uncertain. Germline V lookup: CDR1 SGDLS, CDR2 YYNGEE. Trimming took 1 base from V and 3 from J, leaving 11 bases between them. The CDR3 length is 15 residues. The CDR3 bases are TGTGCCAGCAGCGTAACCTCAACGGGCAAAAACATTCAGTACTTC. It specifies CASSVTSTGKNIQYF.

Points on this clone: The germline gene is not matched at one end of the junction; a read error may be the cause. The rearrangement links TRBV7-2 to TRBJ1-2, with TRBD1 as a possible D gene (6 bases). CDR3 length equals 16 residues. CDR1 is SGHTA and CDR2 is FQGNSA in the germline V gene. Here the CDR3 reads CASSLDRVKDNHGYTF. The CDR3 nucleotides read TGTGCCAGCAGCTTAGACAGGGTAAAGGATAACCATGGCTACACCTTC. The variable domain in full, completed from reference TRBV7-2 and TRBJ1-2, reads GAGVSQSPSNKVTEKGKDVELRCDPISGHTALYWYRQSLGQGLEFLIYFQGNSAPDKSGLPSDRFSAERTGGSVSTLTIQRTQQEDSAVYLCASSLDRVKDNHGYTFGSGTRLTVV.

This clone has more than one count but fewer than ten. V usage is TRBV5-1 and J usage is TRBJ1-6; maybe TRBD1 (6 bases). Trimming took 0 bases from V and 7 from J, leaving 14 bases between them. This CDR3 is 16 amino acids long. The V gene's germline CDR1 is SGHRS and CDR2 YFSETQ. For the CDR3, the DNA is TGCGCCAGCAGCTTGGGGCAGGGGATAAGGAATTCACCCCTCCACTTT. It is translated as CASSLGQGIRNSPLHF.

The chain combines TRBV11-2 with TRBJ1-5; the D is unclear. Trimming took 0 bases from V and 0 from J, leaving 6 bases between them. This CDR3 region has 15 residues. The V gene's germline CDR1 is SGHAT and CDR2 FQNNGV. In DNA form, the CDR3 reads TGTGCCAGCAGCTTAGATGGCGGTAGCAATCAGCCCCAGCATTTT. This gives the protein CASSLDGGSNQPQHF.

This sequence joins TRBV24-1 and TRBJ2-2; 8 bases are a match to TRBD1. The V gene end was trimmed by 2 bases and the J gene end by 2 bases; junction bases not matched to a gene: 3. Germline V gene lookup returns CDR1 KGHDR and CDR2 SFDVKD. The CDR3 covers 16 residues. The CDR3 is CATSDYRGENTGELFF. CDR3 sequence (DNA): TGTGCCACCAGTGATTACAGGGGGGAAAACACCGGGGAGCTGTTTTTT.

This clone has just a few counts. This chain connects TRBV19 to TRBJ2-7; tentative D call: TRBD2 (5 bases). The V gene lost 4 bases and the J gene lost 3 bases, with 13 bases spanning the gap. From germline, CDR1 is LNHDA and CDR2 SQIVND (reference sequence). The CDR3 sequence is 14 residues long. CDR3 sequence: CASSTRGTYYEQYF. The DNA of the CDR3 is TGTGCCAGTAGTACTCGGGGAACTTACTACGAGCAGTACTTC.

In this sample, this clone turned up many times. The chain has TRBV3-1 (or the pseudogene TRBV3-2) and TRBJ2-2, with 13 bases fitting TRBD2. This CDR3 is built from 17 residues. Germline V gene data show CDR1 as LGHDT and CDR2 as YNNKEL (reference sequence). Trimming cost V 1 base and J 7 bases; bases outside gene matches: 6. For the CDR3, the DNA is TGTGCCAGCAGCCAAGTGGGGACTAGCGGGATCGGCGGGGAGCTGTTTTTT. Its protein is CASSQVGTSGIGGELFF.

The gene calls are TRBV27 and TRBJ1-2; 7 bases fit TRBD1. Germline assignment: CDR1 MNHEY and CDR2 SMNVEV (reference sequence). The CDR3 contains 17 residues. V was pared by 3 bases and J by 5 bases, with 15 bases of the junction left unmatched. The CDR3 DNA sequence: TGTGCCAGCAGTTTTGTTCAGGGGGGCAGGGTAGGTTATGGCTACACCTTC. Its protein product is CASSFVQGGRVGYGYTF.

The chain uses TRBV19 and TRBJ2-7, with D possibly being TRBD2 (5 bases). The CDR3 extends over 14 amino acids. V was shortened by 3 bases and J by 0 bases, with 9 bases between the two germline ends. Germline V gene sequence: CDR1 LNHDA, CDR2 SQIVND (reference sequence). Here the CDR3 DNA reads TGTGCCAGTAGTATGACGGGGAGCTCCTACGAGCAGTACTTC. Translation: CASSMTGSSYEQYF.

This chain connects TRBV2 to TRBJ2-2; 12 nucleotides agree with TRBD2. Losses at the gene ends were 5 bases for V and 1 base for J; bases not matched to a gene: 8. Germline CDR1 is SNHLY and CDR2 is FYNNEI. This CDR3 has 18 residues. CDR3 in amino acids: CASSLRTSGTLNTGELFF. For the CDR3, the DNA is TGTGCCAGCAGTTTACGGACTAGCGGGACCCTGAACACCGGGGAGCTGTTTTTT.

This clone was recorded only once. The V gene is TRBV19, the J gene TRBJ1-1, with 11 bases that match TRBD1. Germline values: CDR1 LNHDA, CDR2 SQIVND (reference sequence). V gave up 5 bases and J gave up 0 bases; unmatched junction bases: 5. CDR3 size: 16 residues. CDR3 amino acids: CASSPRTGGMNTEAFF. DNA for the CDR3: TGTGCCAGTAGTCCCAGGACAGGGGGCATGAACACTGAAGCTTTCTTT.

The chain is built from TRBV28 and TRBJ2-7, with a weak D call TRBD2 (5 bases). Per germline, CDR1 MDHEN and CDR2 SYDVKM. CDR3 length equals 13 residues. The ends were cut back, 7 bases at V and 2 bases at J, with 12 bases in the middle. Here the CDR3 DNA reads TGTGCCAGCACCGACCGGGGAACCTACGAGCAGTACTTC. It is translated as CASTDRGTYEQYF.

The chain is built from TRBV27 and TRBJ2-1, with D perhaps matching TRBD2 (6 bases). The CDR3 runs to 15 residues. V lost 0 bases to trimming and J lost 5 bases, with 11 bases between them. CDR1 is MNHEY, CDR2 SMNVEV, per germline (reference sequence). The CDR3 sequence: CASSLSWGGHNEQFF. The CDR3 DNA follows: TGTGCCAGCAGTTTATCGTGGGGAGGTCACAATGAGCAGTTCTTC.

This sequence joins TRBV2 and TRBJ2-7, with no clear D. Trimming took off 6 bases at V and 6 bases at J, with 6 bases between the two ends. This CDR3 region has 10 residues. Germline loops: CDR1 SNHLY, CDR2 FYNNEI. The chain's CDR3 is CASRRGEQYF. In DNA, the CDR3 is TGTGCCAGCAGAAGAGGCGAGCAGTACTTC.

Turning to this clone: A much bigger clone sits one base away, suggesting this may be a read error. V gene TRBV5-5 combines with J gene TRBJ2-1, with TRBD2 matching over 15 bases. Germline values: CDR1 SGHKS, CDR2 YYEKEE (reference sequence). The CDR3 sequence is 15 residues long. V dropped 4 bases and J dropped 6; count of bases not matched to a gene: 2. In DNA, the CDR3 is TGTGCCAGCAGCCCGGGACTAGCGGGAGGCAATGAGCAGTTCTTC. It translates to CASSPGLAGGNEQFF. Full variable domain (remainder filled in from reference TRBV5-5 and TRBJ2-1): DAGVTQSPTHLIKTRGQQVTLRCSPISGHKSVSWYQQVLGQGPQFIFQYYEKEERGRGNFPDRFSARQFPNYSSELNVNALLLGDSALYLCASSPGLAGGNEQFFGPGTRLTVL.